This T cell receptor beta chain was sequenced during a study of T cell responses to AZD1222 COVID-19 vaccine (dated by TCRdb to the early 2020s). Notes on the research overall: AZD1222 recipients with second doses at about 4 weeks or about 12 weeks were pooled, because spike-specific TCR depth and breadth did not differ between schedules. Trial participants were enrolled into age subgroups of 18-55, 56-69 and 70-plus years, which contained around 140, 26 and 57 TCR-sequenced participants, respectively. TCR sequencing covered 233 trial participants: about 210 given two doses of AZD1222 and 26 given two doses of MenACWY control vaccine.

Study-wide conclusions, independent of this receptor: Participants were mostly white British, with more females than males. The authors suggested clonal diversity may have been underestimated. Conclusions about previously exposed vaccinees were limited because only 6 or 7 AZD1222 recipients were SARS-CoV-2 seropositive at baseline. After two AZD1222 doses, spike-specific TCR breadth and depth were significantly higher than at day 0 and than in MenACWY recipients. Because no day 14 peak-response samples were available, the repertoires could be characterized only after the peak T cell response. The 56-69-year group was small, and its depth increase did not reach significance, likely because of low power. Reportedly, close to half of the unique spike-specific TCRs recognized epitopes lying outside the regions that are mutated in the B.1.351 and B.1.1.7 variants. The vaccine-associated CD4 TCRs covered the entire spike protein, and the dominant responses fell in regions 160-218 and 743-854.

Reading the label with the study, this specimen's time point is: baseline before first vaccination. Vaccinee samples came from UK trials COV001 and COV002, including a single-blind randomized controlled phase 2/3 trial of AZD1222 (ChAdOx1 nCoV-19) in healthy adults. Trial participant PBMC samples were collected at day 0 and day 28 after the second dose for TCRbeta chain sequencing. The CDR3 regions of human TCRbeta chains were analyzed by immunosequencing. In the original analysis: TCRs in the repertoires were compared against a reference library of SARS-CoV-2-specific TCRs that had been generated with the MIRA antigen-specificity platform. Breadth was defined as the fraction of unique TCRs that were SARS-CoV-2-associated, and depth was defined as the fraction of total T cells that were SARS-CoV-2-associated. Using the MIRA data, each spike-specific TCR was mapped to the spike region that the TCR reacts to and placed in a CD4 or CD8 class. Log10-transformed breadth and depth values were compared by one-way ANOVA with Sidak's multiple comparisons tests. TCRdb provides this immuneACCESS table in a form limited to in-frame rearrangements. Some clones are lacking; in checked studies, under half of them reflect an unresolved V gene, and why the rest are absent is not known. That table is the source of V, J and clone size, and D and trimming were worked out from the DNA. This sample comprises fewer than 150,000 clones, under 95% of them detected only once. The biggest ten clones account for under 4% of the sample.

On this clone: Which antigen it targets is not known. Per-nucleotide qualities are absent, and no much larger clonotype sits a single base away.

CDR1 SEHNR and CDR2 FQNEAQ are derived from the germline V gene (reference sequence). Including cysteine and phenylalanine, the CDR3 has 13 amino acids. This entry keeps only the CDR3 DNA: 39 bases, framed from base 1. The V end loses 5 bases and the J end loses 3 bases, and a stretch of 10 bases separates them. The source material was peripheral blood, sampled on day 0 of AZD1222 vaccination. The chain is made from TRBV7-9 and TRBJ1-2; the D gene remains uncertain. The source of this sequence is an adult in good health. The CDR3 in this case is CASSAEVHYGYTF. DNA sequence: TGTGCCAGCAGCGCCGAAGTCCACTATGGCTACACCTTC.